This TCR beta chain was captured by sequencing in a study of beta chain features in type 1 diabetes. Notes on the study in general: Shortening that was moderate but significant affected the TCRB CDR3s of Type 1 diabetes patients in all four CD4+ subsets.

The entirety of the isolated RNA underwent reverse transcription, so expressed TCRB transcripts were sequenced. Profiled with immunoSEQ multiplex PCR; TCRdb holds only in-frame clones, not every one. This table has around 44,000 clones, under 65% appearing once. With 2 bases clipped from V and 1 base from J, the junction kept 1 base outside the gene matches. Germline values: CDR1 SGHNT, CDR2 YYREEE (reference sequence). This CDR3 spans 14 amino acids. A word on this clone: Its antigen remains unknown.

Sequencing input: Tregs from blood. The clonotype was recovered from a woman between 18 and 29 years old in good health. The chain uses TRBV5-4 and TRBJ2-5; 8 nucleotides agree with TRBD1. CDR3 in DNA: TGTGCCAGCAGCTTAACAGGGGGCCAAGAGACCCAGTACTTC. Its translation is CASSLTGGQETQYF.